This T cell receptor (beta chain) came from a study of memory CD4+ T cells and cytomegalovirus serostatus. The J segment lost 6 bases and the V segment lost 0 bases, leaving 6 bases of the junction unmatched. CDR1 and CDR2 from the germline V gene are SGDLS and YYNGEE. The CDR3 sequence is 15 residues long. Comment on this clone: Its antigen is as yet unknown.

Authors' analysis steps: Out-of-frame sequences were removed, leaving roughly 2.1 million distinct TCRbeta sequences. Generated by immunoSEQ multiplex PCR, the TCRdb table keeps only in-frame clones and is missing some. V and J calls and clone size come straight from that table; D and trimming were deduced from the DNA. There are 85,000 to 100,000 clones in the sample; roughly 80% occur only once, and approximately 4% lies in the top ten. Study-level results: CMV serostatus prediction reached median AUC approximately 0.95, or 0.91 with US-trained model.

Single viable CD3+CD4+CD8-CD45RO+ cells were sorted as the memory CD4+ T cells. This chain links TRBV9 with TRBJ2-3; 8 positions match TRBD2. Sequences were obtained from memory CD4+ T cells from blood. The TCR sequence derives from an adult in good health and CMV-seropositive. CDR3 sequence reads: CASSVEAGVWDTQYF. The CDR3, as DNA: TGTGCCAGCAGCGTAGAAGCGGGAGTATGGGATACGCAGTATTTT.